A selection of T cell receptor beta chains follows, all from one sample in a study of T cells after yellow fever vaccination. TCRdb itself ran the 5' RACE reads through MiXCR, one entry per CDR3 protein. The table includes a few hundred thousand distinct CDR3 sequences, about 7.8% detected once. The sample was PBMCs, taken roughly seven weeks after the first yellow fever vaccination. These receptors came from a man aged 18 to 30 who received the YFV17D yellow fever vaccine. Both conserved end residues are part of each CDR3. The order of the fields is D gene, V gene, J gene, clone size, CDR3 protein, CDR3 DNA. A D gene is named only where the DNA matches it firmly. Expanded clones get a size class; other rows say once, few or many, or leave the size out.

d_gene: NA
v_gene: TRBV20-1
j_gene: TRBJ2-1
abundance: NA
CDR3aa: CSAPTAVWHNEQFF
CDR3nt: TGCAGTGCTCCGACCGCCGTATGGCACAATGAGCAGTTCTTC

d_gene: TRBD1
v_gene: TRBV3-1
j_gene: TRBJ1-6
abundance: few
CDR3aa: CASSQGDRFNSPLHF
CDR3nt: TGTGCCAGCAGCCAAGGGGACAGGTTTAATTCACCCCTCCACTTT

d_gene: NA
v_gene: TRBV15
j_gene: TRBJ2-5
abundance: many
CDR3aa: CATGIGQGGETQYF
CDR3nt: TGTGCCACCGGTATCGGACAGGGAGGGGAGACCCAGTACTTC

d_gene: NA
v_gene: TRBV20-1
j_gene: TRBJ2-1
abundance: NA
CDR3aa: CSADPWPPNEQFF
CDR3nt: TGCAGTGCTGACCCCTGGCCCCCCAATGAGCAGTTCTTC

d_gene: TRBD1
v_gene: TRBV10-3
j_gene: TRBJ1-2
abundance: few
CDR3aa: CAISEFLDNRGKFSGYTF
CDR3nt: TGTGCCATCAGTGAGTTTCTCGACAACAGGGGGAAGTTCTCCGGCTACACCTTC

d_gene: NA
v_gene: TRBV20-1
j_gene: TRBJ2-3
abundance: many
CDR3aa: CSARDAGDTQYF
CDR3nt: TGCAGTGCTAGAGATGCGGGAGATACGCAGTATTTT

d_gene: NA
v_gene: TRBV5-1
j_gene: TRBJ2-5
abundance: NA
CDR3aa: CASSLGAGYGETQYF
CDR3nt: TGCGCCAGCAGCTTGGGGGCGGGGTACGGAGAGACCCAGTACTTC

d_gene: NA
v_gene: TRBV6-5
j_gene: TRBJ2-2
abundance: NA
CDR3aa: CASSYSSGSGELFF
CDR3nt: TGTGCCAGCAGTTACTCATCAGGGTCCGGGGAGCTGTTTTTT

d_gene: TRBD1
v_gene: TRBV7-2
j_gene: TRBJ1-4
abundance: few
CDR3aa: CASSLRQGFEKLFF
CDR3nt: TGTGCCAGCAGCCTTAGACAGGGCTTTGAGAAACTGTTTTTT

d_gene: NA
v_gene: TRBV7-2
j_gene: TRBJ2-3
abundance: NA
CDR3aa: CANSLASATLSRPDTQYF
CDR3nt: TGTGCCAACAGCTTAGCGTCTGCTACCCTCTCTAGGCCAGATACGCAGTATTTT

d_gene: NA
v_gene: TRBV20-1
j_gene: TRBJ2-6
abundance: few
CDR3aa: CSARVSPSGANVLTF
CDR3nt: TGCAGTGCTAGGGTCAGCCCCTCTGGGGCCAACGTCCTGACTTTC

d_gene: TRBD2
v_gene: TRBV7-2
j_gene: TRBJ2-5
abundance: NA
CDR3aa: CASRSQLGGETQYF
CDR3nt: TGTGCCAGCAGGAGTCAATTGGGGGGGGAGACCCAGTACTTC

d_gene: NA
v_gene: TRBV20-1
j_gene: TRBJ1-4
abundance: few
CDR3aa: CSARRGLLNEKLFF
CDR3nt: TGCAGTGCTAGAAGGGGACTACTTAATGAAAAACTGTTTTTT

d_gene: NA
v_gene: TRBV20-1
j_gene: TRBJ1-1
abundance: few
CDR3aa: CSASRGGPVPTEAFF
CDR3nt: TGCAGTGCTAGTAGGGGGGGACCAGTGCCCACTGAAGCTTTCTTT

d_gene: TRBD1
v_gene: TRBV27
j_gene: TRBJ1-5
abundance: NA
CDR3aa: CASASIGTGYDQPQHF
CDR3nt: TGTGCCAGCGCTTCCATCGGGACAGGGTACGATCAGCCCCAGCATTTT

d_gene: NA
v_gene: TRBV7-2
j_gene: TRBJ1-1
abundance: NA
CDR3aa: CASSRQTGNTEAFF
CDR3nt: TGTGCCAGCAGCCGCCAAACAGGGAACACTGAAGCTTTCTTT

d_gene: TRBD1
v_gene: TRBV28
j_gene: TRBJ2-7
abundance: NA
CDR3aa: CASSPQDRDEQYF
CDR3nt: TGTGCCAGCAGCCCTCAGGACAGGGACGAGCAGTACTTC

d_gene: NA
v_gene: TRBV18
j_gene: TRBJ2-2
abundance: NA
CDR3aa: CASHHWDLNTGELFF
CDR3nt: TGTGCCAGCCACCACTGGGACCTGAACACCGGGGAGCTGTTTTTT

d_gene: TRBD1
v_gene: TRBV4-1
j_gene: TRBJ2-3
abundance: NA
CDR3aa: CASSQAGQGLSDTQYF
CDR3nt: TGCGCCAGCAGCCAAGCCGGACAGGGTTTGTCAGATACGCAGTATTTT

d_gene: NA
v_gene: TRBV27
j_gene: TRBJ2-5
abundance: few
CDR3aa: CASSSGPLGRMVQYF
CDR3nt: TGTGCCAGCAGTTCGGGACCCCTTGGACGGATGGTCCAGTACTTC

d_gene: TRBD1
v_gene: TRBV6-5
j_gene: TRBJ1-2
abundance: NA
CDR3aa: CASSYLGQGRADGYTF
CDR3nt: TGTGCCAGCAGTTACCTCGGACAGGGACGGGCGGATGGCTACACCTTC

d_gene: TRBD2
v_gene: TRBV7-6
j_gene: TRBJ2-3
abundance: NA
CDR3aa: CASSLPKTSGGETDTQYF
CDR3nt: TGTGCCAGCAGCTTACCCAAGACTAGCGGGGGGGAGACAGATACGCAGTATTTT

d_gene: NA
v_gene: TRBV18
j_gene: TRBJ1-1
abundance: NA
CDR3aa: CASSPDTGALMNTEAFF
CDR3nt: TGTGCCAGCTCACCAGACACTGGGGCCCTTATGAACACTGAAGCTTTCTTT

d_gene: NA
v_gene: TRBV12-3/TRBV12-4
j_gene: TRBJ1-3
abundance: NA
CDR3aa: CASRDKVFGGNTIYF
CDR3nt: TGTGCCAGCAGGGATAAGGTTTTCGGAGGAAACACCATATATTTT

d_gene: NA
v_gene: TRBV28
j_gene: TRBJ1-1
abundance: NA
CDR3aa: CASNPGSLNTEAFF
CDR3nt: TGTGCCAGCAACCCGGGCAGCCTGAACACTGAAGCTTTCTTT

d_gene: NA
v_gene: TRBV3-1
j_gene: TRBJ1-1
abundance: NA
CDR3aa: CASSQTGVMNTEAFF
CDR3nt: TGTGCCAGCAGCCAGACAGGTGTCATGAACACTGAAGCTTTCTTT

d_gene: NA
v_gene: TRBV7-9
j_gene: TRBJ1-2
abundance: NA
CDR3aa: CASSLEDSPYGYTF
CDR3nt: TGTGCCAGCAGCTTAGAGGACAGTCCCTATGGCTACACCTTC

d_gene: NA
v_gene: TRBV2
j_gene: TRBJ1-1
abundance: few
CDR3aa: CASTPNTEAFF
CDR3nt: TGTGCCAGCACACCGAACACTGAAGCTTTCTTT

d_gene: NA
v_gene: TRBV27
j_gene: TRBJ2-3
abundance: few
CDR3aa: CASSPWAANTDTQYF
CDR3nt: TGTGCCAGCAGCCCCTGGGCAGCCAACACAGATACGCAGTATTTT

d_gene: NA
v_gene: TRBV6-2/TRBV6-3
j_gene: TRBJ2-5
abundance: few
CDR3aa: CASSLELTTQYF
CDR3nt: TGTGCCAGCAGTCTAGAATTAACGACCCAGTACTTC

d_gene: TRBD2
v_gene: TRBV5-1
j_gene: TRBJ2-3
abundance: few
CDR3aa: CASSLGPASGASTDTQYF
CDR3nt: TGCGCCAGCAGCTTGGGACCAGCGAGCGGGGCCAGCACAGATACGCAGTATTTT

d_gene: NA
v_gene: TRBV20-1
j_gene: TRBJ2-3
abundance: NA
CDR3aa: CSARTSPDTQYF
CDR3nt: TGCAGTGCTAGGACCTCCCCAGATACGCAGTATTTT

d_gene: TRBD2
v_gene: TRBV7-2
j_gene: TRBJ2-7
abundance: few
CDR3aa: CASSLASGGATYEQYF
CDR3nt: TGTGCCAGCAGCTTAGCTAGCGGGGGGGCCACCTACGAGCAGTACTTC

d_gene: NA
v_gene: TRBV20-1
j_gene: TRBJ2-6
abundance: NA
CDR3aa: CSAPPQTGANVLTF
CDR3nt: TGCAGTGCCCCGCCACAGACTGGGGCCAACGTCCTGACTTTC

d_gene: NA
v_gene: TRBV5-4
j_gene: TRBJ2-1
abundance: NA
CDR3aa: CASSRTGLYNEQFF
CDR3nt: TGTGCCAGCAGCCGCACGGGATTGTACAATGAGCAGTTCTTC

d_gene: NA
v_gene: TRBV14
j_gene: TRBJ2-1
abundance: NA
CDR3aa: CASSQDVVGRYNEQFF
CDR3nt: TGTGCCAGCAGCCAAGACGTAGTAGGCCGATACAATGAGCAGTTCTTC

d_gene: NA
v_gene: TRBV7-2
j_gene: TRBJ1-5
abundance: few
CDR3aa: CASSLTGWSNQPQHF
CDR3nt: TGTGCCAGCAGCTTAACGGGGTGGAGCAATCAGCCCCAGCATTTT

d_gene: NA
v_gene: TRBV2
j_gene: TRBJ2-3
abundance: few
CDR3aa: CASLYGPASTDTQYF
CDR3nt: TGTGCCAGCCTGTATGGGCCGGCTAGCACAGATACGCAGTATTTT

d_gene: NA
v_gene: TRBV7-9
j_gene: TRBJ1-6
abundance: NA
CDR3aa: CASSLPAYNSPLHF
CDR3nt: TGTGCCAGCAGCTTACCAGCCTATAATTCACCCCTCCACTTT

d_gene: NA
v_gene: TRBV29-1
j_gene: TRBJ2-7
abundance: few
CDR3aa: CSVELGTSSYEQYF
CDR3nt: TGCAGCGTTGAGTTGGGGACAAGCTCCTACGAGCAGTACTTC

d_gene: NA
v_gene: TRBV4-3
j_gene: TRBJ2-1
abundance: few
CDR3aa: CASSQGGADNEQFF
CDR3nt: TGCGCCAGCAGCCAGGGCGGGGCTGACAATGAGCAGTTCTTC

d_gene: NA
v_gene: TRBV7-8
j_gene: TRBJ2-7
abundance: NA
CDR3aa: CASSFHPGYEQYF
CDR3nt: TGTGCCAGCAGCTTCCACCCCGGGTACGAGCAGTACTTC

d_gene: TRBD2
v_gene: TRBV18
j_gene: TRBJ2-1
abundance: few
CDR3aa: CASSPDLAGGTYNEQFF
CDR3nt: TGTGCCAGCTCACCGGATCTAGCGGGGGGTACCTACAATGAGCAGTTCTTC

d_gene: NA
v_gene: TRBV20-1
j_gene: TRBJ2-1
abundance: NA
CDR3aa: CSASVGPHSSYNEQFF
CDR3nt: TGCAGTGCTAGCGTGGGCCCCCACAGCTCCTACAATGAGCAGTTCTTC